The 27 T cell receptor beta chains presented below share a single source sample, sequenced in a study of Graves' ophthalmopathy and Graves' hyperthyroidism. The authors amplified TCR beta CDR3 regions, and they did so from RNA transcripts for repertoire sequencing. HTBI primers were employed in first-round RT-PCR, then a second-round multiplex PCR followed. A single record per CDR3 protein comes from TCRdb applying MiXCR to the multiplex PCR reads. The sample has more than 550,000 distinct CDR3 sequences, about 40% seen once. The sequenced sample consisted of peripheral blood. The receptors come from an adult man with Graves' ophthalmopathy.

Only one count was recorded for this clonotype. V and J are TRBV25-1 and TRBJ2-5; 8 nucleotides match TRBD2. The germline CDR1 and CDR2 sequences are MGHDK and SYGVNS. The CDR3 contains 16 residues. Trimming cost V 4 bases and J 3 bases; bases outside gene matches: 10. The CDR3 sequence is CASSAIPSGGEETQYF. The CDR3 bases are TGTGCCAGCAGTGCTATCCCCTCGGGGGGGGAAGAGACCCAGTACTTC.

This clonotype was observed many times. The CDR3 spells CASSYGLAGETQYF. Here the CDR3 DNA reads TGTGCCAGCAGTTACGGGTTGGCAGGGGAGACCCAGTACTTC. The chain combines TRBV12-3 or TRBV12-4 with TRBJ2-5, with D possibly TRBD1 on 5 matching bases. The V and J ends lost 4 bases and 5 bases respectively, with 14 bases between them. The CDR3 runs 14 residues.

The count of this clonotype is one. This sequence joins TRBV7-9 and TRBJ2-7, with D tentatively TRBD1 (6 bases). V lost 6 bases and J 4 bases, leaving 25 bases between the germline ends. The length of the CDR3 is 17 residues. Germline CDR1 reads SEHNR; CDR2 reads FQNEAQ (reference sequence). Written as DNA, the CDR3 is TGTGCCAGCAGTTACTCGAGTTCAGCTGGACAGAGTTACGAGCAGTACTTC. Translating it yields CASSYSSSAGQSYEQYF.

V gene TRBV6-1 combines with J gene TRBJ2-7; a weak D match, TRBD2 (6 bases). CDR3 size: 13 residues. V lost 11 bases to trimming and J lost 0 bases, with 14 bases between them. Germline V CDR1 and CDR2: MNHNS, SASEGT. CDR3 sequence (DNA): TGTGCCGGCGGGGCGGGTGCCTCCTACGAGCAGTACTTC. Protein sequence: CAGGAGASYEQYF.

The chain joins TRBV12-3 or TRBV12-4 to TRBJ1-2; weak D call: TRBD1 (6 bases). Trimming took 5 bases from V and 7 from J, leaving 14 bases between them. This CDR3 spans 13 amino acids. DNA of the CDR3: TGTGCCAGCAGTGAAGGGGGTGGGGGTGGCTACACCTTC. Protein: CASSEGGGGGYTF.

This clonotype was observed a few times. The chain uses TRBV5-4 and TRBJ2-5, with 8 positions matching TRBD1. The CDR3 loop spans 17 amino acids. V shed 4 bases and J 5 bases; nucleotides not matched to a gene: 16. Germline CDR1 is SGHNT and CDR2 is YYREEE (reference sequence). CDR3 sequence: CASSLTLRQGSLETQYF. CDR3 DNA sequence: TGTGCCAGCAGCCTAACACTTCGACAGGGGAGCCTTGAGACCCAGTACTTC. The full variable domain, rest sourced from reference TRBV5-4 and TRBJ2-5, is ETGVTQSPTHLIKTRGQQVTLRCSSQSGHNTVSWYQQALGQGPQFIFQYYREEENGRGNFPPRFSGLQFPNYSSELNVNALELDDSALYLCASSLTLRQGSLETQYFGPGTRLLVL.

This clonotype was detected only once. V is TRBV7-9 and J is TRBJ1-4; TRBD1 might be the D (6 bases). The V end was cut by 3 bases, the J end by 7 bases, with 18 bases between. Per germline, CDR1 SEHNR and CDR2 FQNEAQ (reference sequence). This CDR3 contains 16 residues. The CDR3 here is CASSFGGGQGSEKLFF. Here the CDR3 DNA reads TGTGCCAGCAGCTTTGGCGGGGGCCAGGGGAGTGAAAAACTGTTTTTT.

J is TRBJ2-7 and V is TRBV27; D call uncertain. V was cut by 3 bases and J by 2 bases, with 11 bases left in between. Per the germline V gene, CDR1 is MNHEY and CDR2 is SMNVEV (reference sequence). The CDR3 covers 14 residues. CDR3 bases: TGTGCCAGCAGTTTCACCAGGACGACCTACGAGCAGTACTTC. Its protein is CASSFTRTTYEQYF.

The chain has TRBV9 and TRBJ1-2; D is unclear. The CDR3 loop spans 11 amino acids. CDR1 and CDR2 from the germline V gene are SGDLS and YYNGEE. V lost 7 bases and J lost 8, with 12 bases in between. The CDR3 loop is CASSSPRGYTF. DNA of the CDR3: TGTGCCAGCTCATCCCCTCGCGGCTACACCTTC.

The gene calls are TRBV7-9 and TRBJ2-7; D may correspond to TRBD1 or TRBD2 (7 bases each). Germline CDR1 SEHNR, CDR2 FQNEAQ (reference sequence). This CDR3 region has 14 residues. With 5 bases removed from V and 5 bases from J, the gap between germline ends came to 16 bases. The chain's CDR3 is CASSPAGRGHEQYF. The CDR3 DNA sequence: TGTGCCAGCAGCCCCGCGGGGAGGGGGCACGAGCAGTACTTC.

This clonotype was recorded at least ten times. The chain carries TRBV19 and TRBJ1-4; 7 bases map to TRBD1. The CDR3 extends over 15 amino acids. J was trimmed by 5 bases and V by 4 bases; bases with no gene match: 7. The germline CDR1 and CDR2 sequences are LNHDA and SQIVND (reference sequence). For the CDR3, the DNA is TGTGCCAGTAGTACCGGACAGGCCATAAATGAAAAACTGTTTTTT. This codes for CASSTGQAINEKLFF. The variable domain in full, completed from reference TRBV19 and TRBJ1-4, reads DGGITQSPKYLFRKEGQNVTLSCEQNLNHDAMYWYRQDPGQGLRLIYYSQIVNDFQKGDIAEGYSVSREKKESFPLTVTSAQKNPTAFYLCASSTGQAINEKLFFGSGTQLSVL.

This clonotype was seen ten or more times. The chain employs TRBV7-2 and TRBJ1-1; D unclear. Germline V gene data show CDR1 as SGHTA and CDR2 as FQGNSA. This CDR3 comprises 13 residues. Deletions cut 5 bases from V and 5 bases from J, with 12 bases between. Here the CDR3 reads CASSPVIRTEAFF. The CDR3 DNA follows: TGTGCCAGCAGCCCAGTAATAAGGACTGAAGCTTTCTTT.

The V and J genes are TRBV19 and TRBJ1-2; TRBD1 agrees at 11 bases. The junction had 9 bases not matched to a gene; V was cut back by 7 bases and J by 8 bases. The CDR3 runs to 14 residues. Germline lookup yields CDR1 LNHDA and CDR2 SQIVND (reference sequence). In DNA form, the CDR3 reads TGTGCCAGTACGGGACAGGGGGATGTGGGCGGCTACACCTTC. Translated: CASTGQGDVGGYTF.

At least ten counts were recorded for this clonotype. The CDR3 nucleotides read TGTGCCAGCAGTGTGGACCCTTCGTACAGGCAGTACTTC. Protein: CASSVDPSYRQYF. V usage is TRBV12-3 or TRBV12-4 and J usage is TRBJ2-7; D is unresolved. The CDR3 contains 13 residues. V dropped 5 bases and J dropped 9 bases, with 17 bases sitting between them.

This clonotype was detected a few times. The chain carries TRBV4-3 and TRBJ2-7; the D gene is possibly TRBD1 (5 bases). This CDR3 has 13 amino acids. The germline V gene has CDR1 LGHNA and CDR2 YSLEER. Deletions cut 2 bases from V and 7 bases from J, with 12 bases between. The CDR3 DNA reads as TGCGCCAGCAGCCAACTCAGGGTTGGGGAGCAGTACTTC. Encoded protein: CASSQLRVGEQYF.

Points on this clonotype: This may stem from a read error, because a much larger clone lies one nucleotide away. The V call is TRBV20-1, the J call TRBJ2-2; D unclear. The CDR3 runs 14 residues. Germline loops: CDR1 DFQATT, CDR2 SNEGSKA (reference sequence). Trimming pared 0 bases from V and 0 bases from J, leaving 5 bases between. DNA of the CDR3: TGCAGTGCTAGAGATTTAGCGAACACCGGGGAGCTGTTTTTT. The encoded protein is CSARDLANTGELFF.

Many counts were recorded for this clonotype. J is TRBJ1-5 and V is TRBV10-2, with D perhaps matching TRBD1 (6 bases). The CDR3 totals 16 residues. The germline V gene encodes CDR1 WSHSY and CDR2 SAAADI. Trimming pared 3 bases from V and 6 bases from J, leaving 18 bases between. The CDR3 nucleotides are TGCGCCAGCAGTGACAGGGGAGTCGGGCAGGGTCAGCCCCAGCATTTT. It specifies CASSDRGVGQGQPQHF.

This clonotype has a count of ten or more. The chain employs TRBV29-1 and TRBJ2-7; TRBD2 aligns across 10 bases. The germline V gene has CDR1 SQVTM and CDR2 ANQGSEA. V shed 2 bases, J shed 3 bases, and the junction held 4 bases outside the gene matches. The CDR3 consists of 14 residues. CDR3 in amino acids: CSVETSGTHYEQYF. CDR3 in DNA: TGCAGCGTTGAAACTAGCGGGACTCACTACGAGCAGTACTTC.

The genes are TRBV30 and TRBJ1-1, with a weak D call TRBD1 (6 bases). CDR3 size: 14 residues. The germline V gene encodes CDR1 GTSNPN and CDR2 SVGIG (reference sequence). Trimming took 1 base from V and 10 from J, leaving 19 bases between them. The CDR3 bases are TGTGCCTGGAGTGGGACCCCCAGTTCCAGGGGAGCTTTCTTT. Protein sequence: CAWSGTPSSRGAFF.

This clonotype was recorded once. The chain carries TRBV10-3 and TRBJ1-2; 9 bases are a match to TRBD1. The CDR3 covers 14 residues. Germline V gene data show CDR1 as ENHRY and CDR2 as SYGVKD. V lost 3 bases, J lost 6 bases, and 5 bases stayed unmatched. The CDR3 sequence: CAISELRQGDGYTF. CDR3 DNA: TGTGCCATCAGTGAACTTCGACAGGGGGATGGCTACACCTTC.

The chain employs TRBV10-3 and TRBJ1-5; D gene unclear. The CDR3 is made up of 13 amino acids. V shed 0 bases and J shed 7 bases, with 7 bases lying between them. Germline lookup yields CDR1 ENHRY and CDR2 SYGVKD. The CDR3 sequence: CAISESERQPQHF. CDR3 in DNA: TGTGCCATCAGTGAGTCGGAACGGCAGCCCCAGCATTTT.

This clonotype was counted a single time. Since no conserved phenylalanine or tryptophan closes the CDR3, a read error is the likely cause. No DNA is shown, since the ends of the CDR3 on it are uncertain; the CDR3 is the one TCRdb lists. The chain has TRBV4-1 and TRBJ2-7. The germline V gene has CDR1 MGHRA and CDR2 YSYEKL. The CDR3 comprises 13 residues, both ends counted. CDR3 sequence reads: CASSQVQDTPRVL.

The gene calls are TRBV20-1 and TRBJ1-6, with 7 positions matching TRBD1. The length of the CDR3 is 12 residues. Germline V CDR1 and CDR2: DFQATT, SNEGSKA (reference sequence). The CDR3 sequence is CSPTGDRSPLHF. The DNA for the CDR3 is TGCAGCCCTACAGGGGATCGTTCACCCCTCCACTTT.

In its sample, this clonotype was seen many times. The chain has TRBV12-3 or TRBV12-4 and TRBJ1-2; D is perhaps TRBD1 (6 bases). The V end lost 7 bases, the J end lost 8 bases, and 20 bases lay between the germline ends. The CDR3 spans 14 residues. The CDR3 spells CASNHYTDRGGYTF. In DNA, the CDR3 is TGTGCCAGCAACCACTATACGGACAGAGGAGGCTACACCTTC.

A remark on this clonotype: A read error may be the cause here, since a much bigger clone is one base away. The DNA for the CDR3 is TGTGCCAGCCAAACAGGGCCTAGCAATCGGCCCCAGCATTTT. As protein: CASQTGPSNRPQHF. The genes are TRBV19 and TRBJ1-5; maybe TRBD1 (6 bases). This CDR3 comprises 14 residues. Per the germline V gene, CDR1 is LNHDA and CDR2 is SQIVND (reference sequence).

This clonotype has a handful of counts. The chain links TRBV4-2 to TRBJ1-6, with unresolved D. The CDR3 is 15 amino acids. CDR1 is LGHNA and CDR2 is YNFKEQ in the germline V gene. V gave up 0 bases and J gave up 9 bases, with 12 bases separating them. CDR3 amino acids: CASSQEDTLGSPLHF. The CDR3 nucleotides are TGTGCCAGCAGCCAAGAGGATACACTCGGTTCACCCCTCCACTTT.

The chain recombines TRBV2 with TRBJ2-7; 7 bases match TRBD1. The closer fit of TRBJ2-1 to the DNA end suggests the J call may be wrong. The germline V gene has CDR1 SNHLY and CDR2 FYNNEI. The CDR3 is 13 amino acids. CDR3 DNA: TGTGCCAGCCCGGGACAGACCTACAATGAGCAGTTCTTC. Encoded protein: CASPGQTYNEQFF.